One sample yielded the 29 T cell receptor beta chains listed below, sequenced in a study of identical twins. TCRdb re-called the 5' RACE reads through MiXCR, storing one row per CDR3 protein. The table has 1.5 million to 2 million distinct CDR3 sequences, under 35% seen once. Material for sequencing was cord blood. These receptor sequences come from a newborn girl in good health.

Regarding this clonotype: Since a much larger clone is just one base distant, this may be a read error. The rearrangement joins TRBV6-5 to TRBJ1-2; D uncertain. The CDR3 has 13 amino acids. Germline lookup yields CDR1 MNHEY and CDR2 SVGAGI. The CDR3 loop reads CASSYRKNYGCTF. The DNA of the CDR3 is TGTGCCAGCAGTTACAGGAAAAACTATGGCTGCACCTTC.

The chain combines TRBV27 with TRBJ1-1, with D tentatively TRBD1 (6 bases). The CDR3 has 13 residues. Trimming left V 6 bases short and J 6 bases short, with 14 bases between. Germline V lookup: CDR1 MNHEY, CDR2 SMNVEV (reference sequence). DNA for the CDR3: TGTGCCAGCAGACCTAACAGGGACGCTGAAGCTTTCTTT. Translation gives CASRPNRDAEAFF.

The J gene is TRBJ2-7, the V gene TRBV25-1; unclear D gene. V lost 0 bases and J lost 0, with 15 bases in between. This CDR3 has 17 amino acids. CDR1 MGHDK and CDR2 SYGVNS come from the germline V gene. For the CDR3, the DNA is TGTGCCAGCAGTGAATATAAGGCGGCAGGTCCCTCCTACGAGCAGTACTTC. Translated, it gives CASSEYKAAGPSYEQYF.

The gene calls are TRBV20-1 and TRBJ2-7, with D hard to call. Trimming stripped 1 base from V and 2 bases from J, with 21 bases between. CDR3 length: 17 residues. From germline, CDR1 is DFQATT and CDR2 SNEGSKA (reference sequence). The CDR3 loop reads CSARVPFVTWVTYEQYF. CDR3 nucleotides: TGCAGTGCTAGAGTCCCCTTCGTCACATGGGTAACCTACGAGCAGTACTTC.

The J gene is TRBJ1-1, the V gene TRBV4-1; D might be TRBD1 (5 bases). CDR1 is MGHRA and CDR2 is YSYEKL in the germline V gene. CDR3 length: 16 amino acids. V dropped 2 bases and J dropped 2 bases, with 15 bases sitting between them. The CDR3 nucleotides read TGCGCCAGCAGCCAACCCGATATGGGGCCCAACACTGAAGCTTTCTTT. Its protein is CASSQPDMGPNTEAFF.

This clonotype has more than one count but fewer than ten. Here the CDR3 reads CSAPRQGGNEQYF. The CDR3 nucleotides are TGCAGTGCTCCTCGACAGGGTGGGAACGAGCAGTACTTC. The rearrangement links TRBV20-1 to TRBJ2-7, with 7 bases that match TRBD1. Germline lookup yields CDR1 DFQATT and CDR2 SNEGSKA (reference sequence). This CDR3 contains 13 residues. J was trimmed by 5 bases and V by 5 bases; bases with no gene match: 9.

This clonotype came up a few times. This rearrangement joins TRBV20-1 to TRBJ2-1; 9 nucleotides align to TRBD1. From germline, CDR1 is DFQATT and CDR2 SNEGSKA (reference sequence). V gave up 6 bases and J gave up 7 bases; unmatched junction bases: 13. The CDR3 consists of 15 residues. Here the CDR3 reads CSAEALQGAGNEQFF. CDR3 DNA: TGCAGTGCCGAGGCCCTACAGGGGGCAGGGAATGAGCAGTTCTTC.

The chain couples TRBV20-1 to TRBJ2-7, with D possibly TRBD1 on 6 matching bases. The V end lost 7 bases, the J end lost 2 bases, and 12 bases lay between the germline ends. CDR3 length equals 12 residues. Germline V lookup: CDR1 DFQATT, CDR2 SNEGSKA (reference sequence). The CDR3 reads CSVSQGTYEQYF. DNA for the CDR3: TGCAGTGTAAGTCAGGGGACCTACGAGCAGTACTTC.

The rearrangement joins TRBV2 to TRBJ1-2, with D uncertain. CDR3 size: 14 residues. V was pared by 5 bases and J by 0 bases, with 10 bases between. Per the germline V gene, CDR1 is SNHLY and CDR2 is FYNNEI. CDR3 amino acids: CASSIGLSNYGYTF. The CDR3 DNA reads TGTGCCAGCAGTATAGGGCTCTCTAACTATGGCTACACCTTC.

The chain uses TRBV20-1 and TRBJ2-5; TRBD1 agrees at 9 bases. The better agreement between TRBJ2-7 and the DNA end casts doubt on the J call. The length of the CDR3 is 15 residues. In germline, CDR1 is DFQATT, CDR2 SNEGSKA (reference sequence). This chain's CDR3 is CSARSDRGVSYEQYF. As DNA, the CDR3 is TGCAGTGCTAGATCGGACAGGGGCGTCTCATACGAGCAGTACTTC.

The table lists this clonotype with a few counts. The genes are TRBV29-1 and TRBJ1-1; D is ambiguous. CDR1 and CDR2 from the germline V gene are SQVTM and ANQGSEA. V was clipped by 5 bases and J by 1 base, with 5 bases between them. The CDR3 consists of 11 residues. CDR3 in amino acids: CSVPGNTEAFF. The CDR3 coding sequence is TGCAGCGTTCCAGGGAACACTGAAGCTTTCTTT.

Only a few counts were recorded for this clonotype. The chain recombines TRBV6-6 with TRBJ1-5; D gene uncertain. Germline lookup yields CDR1 MNHNY and CDR2 SVGAGI (reference sequence). Trimming left V 4 bases short and J 11 bases short, with 9 bases between. The CDR3 length is 11 residues. CDR3 nucleotide sequence: TGTGCCAGCAGTTCCTCCTGGACCCAGCATTTT. Protein sequence: CASSSSWTQHF.

V gene TRBV20-1 combines with J gene TRBJ2-5; D not certain. The CDR3 covers 11 residues. Trimming took off 5 bases at V and 11 bases at J, with 15 bases between the two ends. Germline-derived CDR1 and CDR2 are DFQATT and SNEGSKA (reference sequence). The CDR3 DNA follows: TGCAGTGCTGCGGATGGGAATGAGCAGTACTTC. It yields the protein CSAADGNEQYF.

The genes are TRBV27 and TRBJ1-1, with a possible D match to TRBD1 (6 bases). The germline V gene has CDR1 MNHEY and CDR2 SMNVEV (reference sequence). This CDR3 comprises 14 residues. The V gene lost 5 bases and the J gene lost 11 bases, with 21 bases spanning the gap. The CDR3 region is CASSTPGGADWAFF. The CDR3 nucleotides are TGTGCCAGCAGTACCCCCGGGGGCGCGGATTGGGCTTTCTTT.

The rearrangement uses TRBV27 and TRBJ2-5; tentative D call: TRBD1 (6 bases). Per the germline V gene, CDR1 is MNHEY and CDR2 is SMNVEV (reference sequence). Deletions cut 4 bases from V and 11 bases from J, with 17 bases between. The CDR3 sequence is 13 residues long. The CDR3 region has the DNA TGTGCCAGCAGTTCCAGGGGTCCGAATGAGCAGTACTTC. Translating gives CASSSRGPNEQYF.

This sequence joins TRBV18 and TRBJ2-2, with D possibly TRBD2 on 6 matching bases. CDR3 length: 15 amino acids. V was cut by 4 bases and J by 8 bases, with 17 bases left in between. CDR1 is KGHSH, CDR2 LQKENI, per germline. The CDR3 loop is CASSLMGLVEGELFF. Written as DNA, the CDR3 is TGTGCCAGCTCACTCATGGGACTGGTGGAAGGGGAGCTGTTTTTT.

This clonotype was counted a few times. V gene TRBV24-1 combines with J gene TRBJ2-1; no firm D call. The CDR3 extends over 12 amino acids. V shed 0 bases and J shed 9 bases, with 5 bases lying between them. Germline V CDR1 and CDR2: KGHDR, SFDVKD. The CDR3 loop reads CATSDLLSEQFF. The CDR3 coding sequence is TGTGCCACCAGTGATTTGTTGAGTGAGCAGTTCTTC.

As for this clonotype: A single base separates this from a much larger clone, so it may be a read error. The chain uses TRBV7-2 and TRBJ2-1; D is perhaps TRBD2 (5 bases). Germline lookup yields CDR1 SGHTA and CDR2 FQGNSA. Trimming pared 6 bases from V and 10 bases from J, leaving 19 bases between. The length of the CDR3 is 14 residues. In DNA, the CDR3 is TGTGCCAGCAGTGAATTAGCGCTCTCTAGCGAGCAGTTCTTC. This codes for CASSELALSSEQFF.

This chain links TRBV27 with TRBJ2-1, with no clear D. CDR1 and CDR2 from the germline V gene are MNHEY and SMNVEV (reference sequence). The CDR3 consists of 14 residues. The V end lost 8 bases, the J end lost 7 bases, and 18 bases lay between the germline ends. The CDR3 coding sequence is TGTGCCAGCTCCGGGTCAGCTGGATGGAATGAGCAGTTCTTC. Amino acids: CASSGSAGWNEQFF.

The chain uses TRBV20-1 and TRBJ2-3; 10 positions match TRBD2. The CDR3 spans 15 residues. Germline loops: CDR1 DFQATT, CDR2 SNEGSKA (reference sequence). V lost 2 bases and J lost 6; bases outside the gene matches: 8. The CDR3 DNA sequence: TGCAGTGCTAGACCCGCTAGCGGGAGATCTGATACGCAGTATTTT. Amino acids: CSARPASGRSDTQYF.

The chain combines TRBV29-1 with TRBJ2-7; TRBD2 agrees at 8 bases. The J call may be incorrect, as the DNA end agrees better with TRBJ2-5. Looked up from germline, CDR1 is SQVTM and CDR2 is ANQGSEA. The CDR3 is made up of 14 amino acids. The CDR3 sequence is CSVVVAGLGETQYF. In nucleotides, the CDR3 is TGCAGCGTCGTCGTAGCGGGACTTGGGGAGACCCAGTACTTC.

The chain joins TRBV21-1 to TRBJ1-2. TRBV21-1 is designated a pseudogene. CDR3 length equals 16 residues. The CDR3 is CASSKEGREEDYGYTF. CDR3 bases: TGTGCCAGCAGCAAAGAGGGCCGAGAAGAAGACTATGGCTACACCTTC.

The V and J genes are TRBV12-3 or TRBV12-4 and TRBJ1-5, with unresolved D. The CDR3 runs to 12 residues. Trimming pared 5 bases from V and 10 bases from J, leaving 12 bases between. Here the CDR3 reads CASSPRREPQHF. CDR3 bases: TGTGCCAGCAGTCCTCGGCGAGAACCCCAGCATTTT.

The CDR3 DNA is TGTGCCAGCAGTGACTCCGCCGGGACGACCAAAAACATTCAGTACTTC. Its protein product is CASSDSAGTTKNIQYF. The J gene is TRBJ2-4, the V gene TRBV6-4; the D gene could be TRBD1 or TRBD2 (5 bases each). Looked up from germline, CDR1 is MRHNA and CDR2 is SNTAGT. Trimming removed 0 bases at V and 2 bases at J, with 11 bases between. CDR3 length: 16 amino acids.

The chain joins TRBV13 to TRBJ1-1; 9 bases fit TRBD1. The CDR3 sequence is 15 residues long. Germline V gene data show CDR1 as PRHDT and CDR2 as FYEKMQ (reference sequence). J lost 1 base, V lost 6 bases, and 6 bases had no gene match. The chain's CDR3 is CASRPGQGGNTEAFF. Written as DNA, the CDR3 is TGTGCCAGCAGACCGGGACAGGGCGGGAACACTGAAGCTTTCTTT.

The V and J genes are TRBV12-3 or TRBV12-4 and TRBJ1-5; 7 nucleotides line up with TRBD1. This CDR3 spans 15 amino acids. With V trimmed by 5 bases and J by 3 bases, 7 bases remained unmatched. DNA of the CDR3: TGTGCCAGCAGTCCTACAGGGGAGGACAATCAGCCCCAGCATTTT. Translated: CASSPTGEDNQPQHF.

This clonotype was counted between two and nine times. The rearrangement uses TRBV7-2 and TRBJ2-7, with D uncertain. Trimming took 1 base from V and 4 from J, leaving 8 bases between them. Germline V lookup: CDR1 SGHTA, CDR2 FQGNSA. The CDR3 is 13 residues long. CDR3 amino acids: CASSLEVDYEQYF. CDR3 bases: TGTGCCAGCAGCTTAGAGGTAGATTACGAGCAGTACTTC. Filled out from reference TRBV7-2 and TRBJ2-7, the complete variable domain reads GAGVSQSPSNKVTEKGKDVELRCDPISGHTALYWYRQSLGQGLEFLIYFQGNSAPDKSGLPSDRFSAERTGGSVSTLTIQRTQQEDSAVYLCASSLEVDYEQYFGPGTRLTVT.

This clonotype has more than one count but fewer than ten. The chain links TRBV6-6 to TRBJ2-7, with a possible D match to TRBD1 (6 bases). The germline V gene has CDR1 MNHNY and CDR2 SVGAGI (reference sequence). Deletions cut 0 bases from V and 2 bases from J, with 11 bases between. This CDR3 has 15 residues. CDR3 loop: CASSYSGAATYEQYF. CDR3 sequence (DNA): TGTGCCAGCAGTTACTCGGGGGCCGCAACCTACGAGCAGTACTTC.

In its sample, this clonotype was seen a few times. The V call is TRBV6-6, the J call TRBJ2-5, with D perhaps matching TRBD1 (5 bases). Between the trimmed V and J ends, which lost 5 bases and 4 bases, there was a span of 11 bases. CDR3 size: 13 residues. Germline lookup yields CDR1 MNHNY and CDR2 SVGAGI (reference sequence). For the CDR3, the DNA is TGTGCCAGCAGTCGTGGACACGGAGAGACCCAGTACTTC. It yields the protein CASSRGHGETQYF.